Listed below are T cell receptor beta chains from one sample, sequenced in a study of T cells after somatic rescue of genetic block. The method was immunoSEQ multiplex PCR; TCRdb's version includes in-frame clones alone and lacks a portion of them. This table holds 110,000 or so clones, 90% to 95% found once. The sequenced sample consisted of peripheral blood mononuclear cells (PBMCs). The source of these receptors is a woman under 30. Each CDR3 is given without its conserved first and last residue. Fields, in order: V gene, CDR3 protein.

v_call: TRBV5-1
cdr3_aa: ASSDRGTDTQY

v_call: TRBV6-5
cdr3_aa: ASSQRTGTEAF

v_call: TRBV4-1
cdr3_aa: ASSQGAGAGTEAF

v_call: TRBV6-4
cdr3_aa: ASKRTTTGPDT

v_call: TRBV7-2
cdr3_aa: ASSRTTSHEQY

v_call: TRBV27
cdr3_aa: ASSKGDRYEQY

v_call: TRBV18
cdr3_aa: ASSLSRGDTGELF

v_call: TRBV5-6
cdr3_aa: ASNLLDRAENIQY

v_call: TRBV5-8
cdr3_aa: ASSLGNYNVQF

v_call: TRBV13
cdr3_aa: ASSDAGRYGYT

v_call: TRBV28
cdr3_aa: ASSLTRRGWDEQY

v_call: TRBV6-1
cdr3_aa: ASSEFRGTDGYT

v_call: TRBV7-2
cdr3_aa: ASSLAKEQVSGYT

v_call: TRBV4-2
cdr3_aa: ASSPEGVANEKLF

v_call: TRBV19
cdr3_aa: ASSIDGSRPSSGNTIY

v_call: TRBV7-9
cdr3_aa: ASSPWTGGEKLF

v_call: TRBV6-5
cdr3_aa: ASEDVSRPQPQH

v_call: TRBV27
cdr3_aa: ASSPGGTRAYEQY

v_call: TRBV6-1
cdr3_aa: ASRGRQGYQPQH

v_call: TRBV9
cdr3_aa: ASTPIAGSTDTQY

v_call: TRBV5-6
cdr3_aa: ASSSRDRGASNYGYT

v_call: TRBV7-3
cdr3_aa: ASSLGGSGNTIY

v_call: TRBV7-9
cdr3_aa: ASSLAAGSSYNSPLH

v_call: TRBV25-1
cdr3_aa: ASRKTGAELF

v_call: TRBV28
cdr3_aa: ASSLSLGGSESYNEQF

v_call: TRBV27
cdr3_aa: ASSSPSGVSPYNEQF

v_call: TRBV28
cdr3_aa: ASSYEVGSGVRNTEAF

v_call: TRBV5-6
cdr3_aa: ASSSTGVREGYT